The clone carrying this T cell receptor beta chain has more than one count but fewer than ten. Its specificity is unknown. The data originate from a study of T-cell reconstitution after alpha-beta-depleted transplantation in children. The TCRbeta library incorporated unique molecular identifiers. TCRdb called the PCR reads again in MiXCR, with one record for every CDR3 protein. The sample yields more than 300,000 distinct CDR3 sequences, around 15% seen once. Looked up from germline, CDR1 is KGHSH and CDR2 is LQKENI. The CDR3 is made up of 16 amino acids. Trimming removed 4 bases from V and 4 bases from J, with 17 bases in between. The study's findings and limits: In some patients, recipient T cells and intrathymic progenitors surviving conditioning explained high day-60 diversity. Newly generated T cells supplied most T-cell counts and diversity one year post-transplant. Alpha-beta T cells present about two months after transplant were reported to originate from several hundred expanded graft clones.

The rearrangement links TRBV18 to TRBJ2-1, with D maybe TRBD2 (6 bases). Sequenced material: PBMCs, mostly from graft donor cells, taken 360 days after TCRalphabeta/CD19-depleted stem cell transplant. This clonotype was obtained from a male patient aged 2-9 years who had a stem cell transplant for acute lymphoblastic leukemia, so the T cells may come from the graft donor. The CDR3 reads CASSLTSLKEYNEQFF. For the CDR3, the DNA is TGTGCCAGCTCACTCACTAGCTTAAAGGAATACAATGAGCAGTTCTTC.